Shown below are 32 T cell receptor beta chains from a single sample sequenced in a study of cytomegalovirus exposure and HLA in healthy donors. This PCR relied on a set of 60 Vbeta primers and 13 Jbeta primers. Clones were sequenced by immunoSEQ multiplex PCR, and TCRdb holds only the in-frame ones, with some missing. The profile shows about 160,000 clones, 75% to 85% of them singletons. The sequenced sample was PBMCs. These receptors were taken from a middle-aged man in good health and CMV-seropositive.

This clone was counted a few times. CDR3 loop: CASSYSRGNNSPLHF. The CDR3 DNA reads TGTGCCAGCAGTTACTCACGGGGAAATAATTCACCCCTCCACTTT. The chain couples TRBV6-5 to TRBJ1-6; unclear D gene. The length of the CDR3 is 15 residues. Deletions cut 0 bases from V and 5 bases from J, with 8 bases between. Germline CDR1 reads MNHEY; CDR2 reads SVGAGI.

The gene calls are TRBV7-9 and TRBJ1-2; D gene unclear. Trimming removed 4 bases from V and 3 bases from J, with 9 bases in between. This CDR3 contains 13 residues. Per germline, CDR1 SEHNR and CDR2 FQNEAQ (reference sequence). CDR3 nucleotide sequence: TGTGCCAGCAGCTACCGGACTGACTATGGCTACACCTTC. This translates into CASSYRTDYGYTF.

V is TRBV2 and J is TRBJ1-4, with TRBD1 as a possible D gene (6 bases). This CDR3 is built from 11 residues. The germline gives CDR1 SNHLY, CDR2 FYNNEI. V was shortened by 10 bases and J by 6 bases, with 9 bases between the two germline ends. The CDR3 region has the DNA TGTGCCACGGGACAAGATGAAAAACTGTTTTTT. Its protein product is CATGQDEKLFF. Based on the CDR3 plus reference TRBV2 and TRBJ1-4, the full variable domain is EPEVTQTPSHQVTQMGQEVILRCVPISNHLYFYWYRQILGQKVEFLVSFYNNEISEKSEIFDDQFSVERPDGSNFTLKIRSTKLEDSAMYFCATGQDEKLFFGSGTQLSVL.

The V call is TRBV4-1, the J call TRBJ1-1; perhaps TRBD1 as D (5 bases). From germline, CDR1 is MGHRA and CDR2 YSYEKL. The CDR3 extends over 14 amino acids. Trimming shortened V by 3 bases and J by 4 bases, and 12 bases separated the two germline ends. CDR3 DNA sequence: TGCGCCAGCAGCCAGGGGTGGGGGGGCACTGAAGCTTTCTTT. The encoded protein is CASSQGWGGTEAFF.

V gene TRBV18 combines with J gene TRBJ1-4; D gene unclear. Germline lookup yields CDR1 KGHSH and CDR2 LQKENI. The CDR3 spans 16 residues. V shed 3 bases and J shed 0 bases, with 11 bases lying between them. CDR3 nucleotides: TGTGCCAGCTCACCCTTGCGCGCCGCAACTAATGAAAAACTGTTTTTT. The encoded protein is CASSPLRAATNEKLFF.

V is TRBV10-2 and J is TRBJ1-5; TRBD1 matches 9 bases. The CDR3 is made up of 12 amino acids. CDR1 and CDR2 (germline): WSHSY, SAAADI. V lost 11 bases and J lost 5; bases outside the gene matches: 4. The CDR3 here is CAARDRDQPQHF. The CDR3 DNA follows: TGCGCCGCCAGGGACAGGGATCAGCCCCAGCATTTT.

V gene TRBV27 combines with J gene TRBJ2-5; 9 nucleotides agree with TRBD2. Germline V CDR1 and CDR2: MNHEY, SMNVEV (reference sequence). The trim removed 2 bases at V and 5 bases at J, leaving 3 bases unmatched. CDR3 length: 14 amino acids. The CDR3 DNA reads TGTGCCAGCAGTTTAGCGGGAGGGGATGAGACCCAGTACTTC. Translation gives CASSLAGGDETQYF.

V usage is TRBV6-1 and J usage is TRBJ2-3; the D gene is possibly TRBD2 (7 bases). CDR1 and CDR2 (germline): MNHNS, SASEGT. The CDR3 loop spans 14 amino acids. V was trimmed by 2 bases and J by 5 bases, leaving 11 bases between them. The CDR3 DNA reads TGTGCCAGCAGTGAACTGCGGGGGCAAGATACGCAGTATTTT. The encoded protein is CASSELRGQDTQYF.

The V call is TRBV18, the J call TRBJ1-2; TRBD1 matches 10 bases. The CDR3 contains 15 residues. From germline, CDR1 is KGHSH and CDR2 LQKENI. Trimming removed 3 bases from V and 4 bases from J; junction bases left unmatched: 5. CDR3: CASSPGTGDPYGYTF. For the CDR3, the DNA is TGTGCCAGCTCACCTGGGACAGGGGACCCCTATGGCTACACCTTC.

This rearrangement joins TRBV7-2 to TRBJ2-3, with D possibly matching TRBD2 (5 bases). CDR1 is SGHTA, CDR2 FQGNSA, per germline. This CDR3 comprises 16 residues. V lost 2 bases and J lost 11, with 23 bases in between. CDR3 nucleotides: TGTGCCAGCAGCTTAAGTTCGGGGAAAACCTTGATACGGCAGTATTTT. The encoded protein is CASSLSSGKTLIRQYF.

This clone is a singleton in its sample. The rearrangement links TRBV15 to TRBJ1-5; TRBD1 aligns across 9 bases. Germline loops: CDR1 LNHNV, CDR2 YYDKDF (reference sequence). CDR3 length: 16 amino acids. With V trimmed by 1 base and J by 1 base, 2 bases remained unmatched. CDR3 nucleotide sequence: TGTGCCACCAGCAGAGGGGGGACAGGGAGCAATCAGCCCCAGCATTTT. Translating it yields CATSRGGTGSNQPQHF.

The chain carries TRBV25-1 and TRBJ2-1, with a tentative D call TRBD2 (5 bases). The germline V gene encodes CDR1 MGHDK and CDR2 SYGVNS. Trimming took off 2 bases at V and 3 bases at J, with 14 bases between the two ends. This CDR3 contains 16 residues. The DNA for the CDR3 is TGTGCCAGCAGTGAAAGAGGCCGTGGGAGCTACAATGAGCAGTTCTTC. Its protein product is CASSERGRGSYNEQFF.

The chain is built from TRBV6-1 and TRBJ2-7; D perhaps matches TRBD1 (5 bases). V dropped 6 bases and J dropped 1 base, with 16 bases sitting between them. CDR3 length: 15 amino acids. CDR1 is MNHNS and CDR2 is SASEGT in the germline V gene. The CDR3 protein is CASSPRQGSSYEQYF. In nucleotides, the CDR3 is TGTGCCAGCAGCCCTAGGCAGGGTAGTTCCTACGAGCAGTACTTC.

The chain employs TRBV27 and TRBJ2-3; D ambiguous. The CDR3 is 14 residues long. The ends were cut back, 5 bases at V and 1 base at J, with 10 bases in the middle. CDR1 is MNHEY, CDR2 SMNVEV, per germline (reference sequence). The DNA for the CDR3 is TGTGCCAGCAGTCCAGGAAAGGGCACAGATACGCAGTATTTT. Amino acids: CASSPGKGTDTQYF.

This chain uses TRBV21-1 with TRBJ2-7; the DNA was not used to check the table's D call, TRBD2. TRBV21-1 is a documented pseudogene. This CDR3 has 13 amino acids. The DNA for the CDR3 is TGTGCCAGCAGCCCTAGCGGTGCCTACGAGCAGTACGTC. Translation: CASSPSGAYEQYV.

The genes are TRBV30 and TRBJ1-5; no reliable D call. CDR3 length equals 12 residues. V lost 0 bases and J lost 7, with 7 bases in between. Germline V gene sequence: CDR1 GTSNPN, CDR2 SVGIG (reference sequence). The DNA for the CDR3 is TGTGCCTGGAGTGTAGAGAGCCAGCCCCAGCATTTT. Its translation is CAWSVESQPQHF.

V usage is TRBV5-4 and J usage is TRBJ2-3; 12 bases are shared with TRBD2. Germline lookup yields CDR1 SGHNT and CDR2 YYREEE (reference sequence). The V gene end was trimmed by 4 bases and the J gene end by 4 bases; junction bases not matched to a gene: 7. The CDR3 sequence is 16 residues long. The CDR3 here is CASSTRTSGTADTQYF. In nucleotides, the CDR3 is TGTGCCAGCAGCACCCGGACTAGCGGGACTGCAGATACGCAGTATTTT.

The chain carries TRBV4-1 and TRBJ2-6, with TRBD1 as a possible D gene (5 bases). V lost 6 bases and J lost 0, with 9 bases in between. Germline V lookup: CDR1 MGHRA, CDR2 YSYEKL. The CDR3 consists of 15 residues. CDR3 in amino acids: CASRHDSSGANVLTF. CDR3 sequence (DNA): TGCGCCAGCAGGCATGACAGCTCTGGGGCCAACGTCCTGACTTTC.

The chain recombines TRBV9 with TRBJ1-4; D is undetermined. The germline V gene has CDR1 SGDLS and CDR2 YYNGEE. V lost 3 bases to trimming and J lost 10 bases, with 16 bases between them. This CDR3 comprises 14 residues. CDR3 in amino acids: CASSGSGFTSKLFF. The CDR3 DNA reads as TGTGCCAGCAGCGGGTCAGGCTTTACATCAAAACTGTTTTTT.

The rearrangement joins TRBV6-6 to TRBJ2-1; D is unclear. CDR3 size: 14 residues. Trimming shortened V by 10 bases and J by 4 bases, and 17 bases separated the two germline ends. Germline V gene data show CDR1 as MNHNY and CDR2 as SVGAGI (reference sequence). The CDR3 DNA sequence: TGTGCCACCTCAAACCAGAGGTCATACAATGAGCAGTTCTTC. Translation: CATSNQRSYNEQFF.

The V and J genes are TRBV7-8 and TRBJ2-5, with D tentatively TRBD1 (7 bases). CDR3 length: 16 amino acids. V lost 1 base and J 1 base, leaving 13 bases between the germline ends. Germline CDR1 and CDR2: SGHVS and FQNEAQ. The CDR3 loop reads CASSLGGAGGQETQYF. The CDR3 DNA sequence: TGTGCCAGCAGCTTAGGGGGGGCAGGGGGCCAAGAGACCCAGTACTTC.

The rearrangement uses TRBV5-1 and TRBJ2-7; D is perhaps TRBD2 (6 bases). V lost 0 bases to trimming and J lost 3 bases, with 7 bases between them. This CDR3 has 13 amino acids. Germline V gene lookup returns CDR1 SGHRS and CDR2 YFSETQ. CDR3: CASSLDGSYEQYF. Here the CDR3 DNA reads TGCGCCAGCAGCTTGGACGGGAGCTACGAGCAGTACTTC. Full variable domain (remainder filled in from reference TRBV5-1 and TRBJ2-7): KAGVTQTPRYLIKTRGQQVTLSCSPISGHRSVSWYQQTPGQGLQFLFEYFSETQRNKGNFPGRFSGRQFSNSRSEMNVSTLELGDSALYLCASSLDGSYEQYFGPGTRLTVT.

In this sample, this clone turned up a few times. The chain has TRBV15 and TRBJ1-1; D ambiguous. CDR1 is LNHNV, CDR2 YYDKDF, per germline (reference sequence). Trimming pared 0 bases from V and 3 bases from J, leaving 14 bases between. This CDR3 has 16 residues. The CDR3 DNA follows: TGTGCCACCAGCAGAGATCGTGAGGGAGCGGACACTGAAGCTTTCTTT. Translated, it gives CATSRDREGADTEAFF.

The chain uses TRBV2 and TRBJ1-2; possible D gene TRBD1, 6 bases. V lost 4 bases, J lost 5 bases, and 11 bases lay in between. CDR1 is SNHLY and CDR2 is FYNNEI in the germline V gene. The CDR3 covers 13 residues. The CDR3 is CASSVGQLYGYTF. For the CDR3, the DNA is TGTGCCAGCAGTGTAGGACAGCTATATGGCTACACCTTC.

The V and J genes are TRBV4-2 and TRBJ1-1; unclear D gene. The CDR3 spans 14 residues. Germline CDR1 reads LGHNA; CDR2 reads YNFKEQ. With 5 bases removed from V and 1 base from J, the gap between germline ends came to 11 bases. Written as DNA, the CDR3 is TGTGCCAGCAGCGAACGAGGCGGGAACACTGAAGCTTTCTTT. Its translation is CASSERGGNTEAFF.

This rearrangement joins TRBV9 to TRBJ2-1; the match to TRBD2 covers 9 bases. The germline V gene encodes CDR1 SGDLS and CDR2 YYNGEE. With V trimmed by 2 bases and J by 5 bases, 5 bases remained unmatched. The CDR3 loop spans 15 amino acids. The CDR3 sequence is CASSVGSGGHNEQFF. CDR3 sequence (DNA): TGTGCCAGCAGCGTCGGTAGCGGGGGACACAATGAGCAGTTCTTC.

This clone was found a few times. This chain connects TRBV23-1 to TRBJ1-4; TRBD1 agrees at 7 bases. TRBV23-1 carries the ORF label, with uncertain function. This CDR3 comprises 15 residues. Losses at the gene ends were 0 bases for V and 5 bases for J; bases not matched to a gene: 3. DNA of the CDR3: TGCGCCAGCAGTCAATCGAGCAGGGGGAATGAAAAACTGTTTTTT. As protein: CASSQSSRGNEKLFF.

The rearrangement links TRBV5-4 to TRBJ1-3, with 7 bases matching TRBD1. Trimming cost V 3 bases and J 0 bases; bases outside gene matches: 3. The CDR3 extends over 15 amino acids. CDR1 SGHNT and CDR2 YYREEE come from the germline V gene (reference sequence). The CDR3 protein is CASSWGTASGNTIYF. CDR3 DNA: TGTGCCAGCAGCTGGGGGACAGCCTCTGGAAACACCATATATTTT.

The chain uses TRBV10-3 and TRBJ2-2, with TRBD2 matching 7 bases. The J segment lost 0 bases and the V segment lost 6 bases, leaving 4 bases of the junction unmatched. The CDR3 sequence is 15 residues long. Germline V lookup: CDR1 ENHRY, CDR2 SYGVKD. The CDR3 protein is CAIRGAGSNTGELFF. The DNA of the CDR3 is TGTGCCATCAGGGGAGCGGGATCGAACACCGGGGAGCTGTTTTTT.

The CDR3 coding sequence is TGCGCCAGCAGAGGAGGGAGGGGTGAGGACACCGGGGAGCTGTTTTTT. Translated, it gives CASRGGRGEDTGELFF. This chain connects TRBV10-2 to TRBJ2-2, with 7 bases aligning to TRBD2. Germline values: CDR1 WSHSY, CDR2 SAAADI. The CDR3 length is 16 residues. J lost 3 bases, V lost 6 bases, and 10 bases had no gene match.

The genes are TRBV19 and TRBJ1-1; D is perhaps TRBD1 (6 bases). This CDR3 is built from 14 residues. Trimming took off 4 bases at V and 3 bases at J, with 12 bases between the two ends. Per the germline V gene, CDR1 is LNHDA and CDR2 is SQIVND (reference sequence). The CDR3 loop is CASSKQGGDTEAFF. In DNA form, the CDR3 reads TGTGCCAGTAGTAAACAGGGTGGGGACACTGAAGCTTTCTTT.

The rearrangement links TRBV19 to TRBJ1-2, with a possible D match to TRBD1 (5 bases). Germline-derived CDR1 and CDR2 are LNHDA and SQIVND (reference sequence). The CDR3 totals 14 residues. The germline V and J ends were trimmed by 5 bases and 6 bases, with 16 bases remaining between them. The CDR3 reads CASSDGQVLHGYTF. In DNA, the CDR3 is TGTGCCAGTAGTGACGGACAAGTATTACATGGCTACACCTTC.